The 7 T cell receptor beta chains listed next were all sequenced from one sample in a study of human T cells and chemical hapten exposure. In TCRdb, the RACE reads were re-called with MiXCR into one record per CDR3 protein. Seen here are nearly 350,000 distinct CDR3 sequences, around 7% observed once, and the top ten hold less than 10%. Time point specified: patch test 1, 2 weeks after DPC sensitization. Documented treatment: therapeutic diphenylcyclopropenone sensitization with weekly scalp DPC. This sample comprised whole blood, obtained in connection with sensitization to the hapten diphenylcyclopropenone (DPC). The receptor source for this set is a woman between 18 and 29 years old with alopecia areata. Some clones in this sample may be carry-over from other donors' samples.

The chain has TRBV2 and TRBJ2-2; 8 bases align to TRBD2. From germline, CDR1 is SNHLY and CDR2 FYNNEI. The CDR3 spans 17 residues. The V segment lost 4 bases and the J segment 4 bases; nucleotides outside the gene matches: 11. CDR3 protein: CASSASRASGFTGELFF. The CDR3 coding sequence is TGTGCCAGCAGTGCCTCGAGGGCTAGCGGGTTCACCGGGGAGCTGTTTTTT. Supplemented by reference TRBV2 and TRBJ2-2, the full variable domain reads EPEVTQTPSHQVTQMGQEVILRCVPISNHLYFYWYRQILGQKVEFLVSFYNNEISEKSEIFDDQFSVERPDGSNFTLKIRSTKLEDSAMYFCASSASRASGFTGELFFGEGSRLTVL.

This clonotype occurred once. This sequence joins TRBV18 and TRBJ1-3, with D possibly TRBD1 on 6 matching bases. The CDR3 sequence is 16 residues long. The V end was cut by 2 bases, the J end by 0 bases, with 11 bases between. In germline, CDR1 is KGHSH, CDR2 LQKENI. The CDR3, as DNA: TGTGCCAGCTCACCATCCGGGGGCGTCTCTGGAAACACCATATATTTT. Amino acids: CASSPSGGVSGNTIYF.

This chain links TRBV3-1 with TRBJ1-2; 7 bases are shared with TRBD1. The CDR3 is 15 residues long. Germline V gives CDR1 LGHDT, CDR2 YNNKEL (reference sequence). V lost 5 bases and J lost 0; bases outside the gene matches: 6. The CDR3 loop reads CASSGRDSSNYGYTF. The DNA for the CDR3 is TGTGCCAGCAGCGGAAGGGACAGCTCTAACTATGGCTACACCTTC.

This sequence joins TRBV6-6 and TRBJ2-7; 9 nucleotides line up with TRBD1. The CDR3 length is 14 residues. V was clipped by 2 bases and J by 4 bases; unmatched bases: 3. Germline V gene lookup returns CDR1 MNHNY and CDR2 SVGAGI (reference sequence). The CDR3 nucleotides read TGTGCCAGCAGTTACGGGACAGGGTTTTACGAGCAGTACTTC. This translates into CASSYGTGFYEQYF.

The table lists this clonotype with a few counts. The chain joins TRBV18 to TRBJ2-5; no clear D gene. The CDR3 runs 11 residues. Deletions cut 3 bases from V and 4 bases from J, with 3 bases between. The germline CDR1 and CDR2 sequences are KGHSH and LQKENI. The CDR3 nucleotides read TGTGCCAGCTCACCGACAGAGACCCAGTACTTC. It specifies CASSPTETQYF.

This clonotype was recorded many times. The CDR3: CASSFRDSSYEQYF. CDR3 coding DNA: TGTGCCAGCAGTTTCAGGGACAGCTCCTACGAGCAGTACTTC. This chain joins TRBV28 and TRBJ2-7, with TRBD1 identical over 7 bases. The CDR3 extends over 14 amino acids. Germline V gene sequence: CDR1 MDHEN, CDR2 SYDVKM. After removal of 3 bases from V and 0 bases from J, the junction contained 2 bases not matched to a gene.

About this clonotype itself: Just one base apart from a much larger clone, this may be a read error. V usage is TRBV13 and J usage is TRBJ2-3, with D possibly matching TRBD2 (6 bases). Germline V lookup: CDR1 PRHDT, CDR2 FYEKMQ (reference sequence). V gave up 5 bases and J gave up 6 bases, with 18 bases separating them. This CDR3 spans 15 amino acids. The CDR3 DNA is TGTGCCAGCAGCCTTCGCGGAGCGGGTATGGATACGCAGTATTTT. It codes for CASSLRGAGMDTQYF. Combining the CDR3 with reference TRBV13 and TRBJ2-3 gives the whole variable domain AAGVIQSPRHLIKEKRETATLKCYPIPRHDTVYWYQQGPGQDPQFLISFYEKMQSDKGSIPDRFSAQQFSDYHSELNMSSLELGDSALYFCASSLRGAGMDTQYFGPGTRLTVL.